This T cell receptor (beta chain) was sequenced during a study of shared clonotypes between healthy human individuals. General study points: Owing to a small donor count, the genetic and exposure-history diversity represented was limited. The study found 4.5% to 5% of naive CD4 clonotypes shared across a few donors.

As regards this clone: Antigen specificity is unknown. Other DNA sequences of this sample code for an identical CDR3.

Free of recent acute infections or vaccinations, the donors were healthy HIV-negative adults. Under the authors' procedure: Because ImmunoSEQ provided only junction sequences with no quality scores, the filtering differed. Profiled with immunoSEQ multiplex PCR; TCRdb holds only in-frame clones, not every one. V and J calls and clone size come straight from that table; D and trimming were deduced from the DNA. The repertoire holds about 2.4 million clones, with 93% as singletons. The V gene end was trimmed by 5 bases and the J gene end by 6 bases; junction bases not matched to a gene: 6. Per germline, CDR1 LNHDA and CDR2 SQIVND (reference sequence). This CDR3 has 15 residues.

The sample was naive CD4+ T cells from PBMCs. Sample subset: CD45RA+ positively selected. J is TRBJ2-1 and V is TRBV19; 11 bases fit TRBD2. The TCR was taken from a young man in good health. Some clones in this sample may be carry-over from other donors' samples. The CDR3 region has the DNA TGTGCCAGTAGTCTTAGCGGGAGGGCCGCCAATGAGCAGTTCTTC. Translated, it gives CASSLSGRAANEQFF.